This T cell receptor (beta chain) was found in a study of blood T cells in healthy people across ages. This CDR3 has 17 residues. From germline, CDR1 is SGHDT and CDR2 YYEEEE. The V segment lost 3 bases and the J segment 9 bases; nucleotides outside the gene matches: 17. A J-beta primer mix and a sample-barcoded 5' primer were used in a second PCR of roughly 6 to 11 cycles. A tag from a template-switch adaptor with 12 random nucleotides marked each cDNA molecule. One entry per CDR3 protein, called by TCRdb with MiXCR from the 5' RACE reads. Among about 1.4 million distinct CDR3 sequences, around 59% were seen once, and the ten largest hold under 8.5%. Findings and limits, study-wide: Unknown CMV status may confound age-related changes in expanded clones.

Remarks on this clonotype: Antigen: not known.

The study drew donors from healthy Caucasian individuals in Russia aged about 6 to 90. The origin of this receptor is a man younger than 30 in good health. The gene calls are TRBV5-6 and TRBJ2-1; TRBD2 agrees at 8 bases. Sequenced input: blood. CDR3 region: CASSSPLEAGVFIEQFF. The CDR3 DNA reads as TGTGCCAGCAGCTCCCCGTTGGAAGCGGGAGTGTTCATTGAGCAGTTCTTC.